The rows below give T cell receptor beta chains drawn from one sample of a study of CD8 T cells in Susac syndrome. One entry per CDR3 protein, called by TCRdb with MiXCR from the immunoSEQ multiplex PCR reads. Here the sample spans hundreds of thousands of distinct CDR3 sequences, around 93% being singletons. Sequencing was performed on CD4+ T cells from PBMCs. Receptors were obtained from a human donor with multiple sclerosis. Each CDR3 is given with its conserved first and last residue. Fields, in order: J gene, V gene, CDR3 protein.

>TRBJ2-3|TRBV7-3
CASGTSGRDTQYF
>TRBJ1-1|TRBV20-1
CSARDAAAGVITEAFF
>TRBJ1-4|TRBV9
CASSVGQGQAEKLFF
>TRBJ1-6|TRBV2
CASKGDRIPTSPLHF
>TRBJ1-2|TRBV6-1
CASSFPPANRERWYGYTF
>TRBJ2-2|TRBV10-3
CAIRNGTNTGELFF
>TRBJ2-1|TRBV25-1
CASSDNPPRDNEQFF
>TRBJ2-1|TRBV30
CAWNLGTSAYNEQFF
>TRBJ2-2|TRBV27
CASSSAGPTGELFF
>TRBJ2-5|TRBV9
CASSVGASGGQETQYF
>TRBJ1-4|TRBV19
CASKVIGTNEKLFF
>TRBJ1-3|TRBV15
CATSNQAGSGNTIYF
>TRBJ1-1|TRBV7-2
CASSTDSQMNTEAFF
>TRBJ2-5|TRBV29-1
CSVHHWGADQETQYF
>TRBJ1-3|TRBV30
CAWSVGHGRNTIYF
>TRBJ1-2|TRBV9
CASSARTVFGLSNQYGYTF
>TRBJ2-1|TRBV19
CASSILLGGGSSEQFF
>TRBJ1-1|TRBV20-1
CSANRGRDTEAFF
>TRBJ2-5|TRBV6-1
CASSVQMGTPQETQYF
>TRBJ2-2|TRBV6-6
CASSAGTDTGELFF
>TRBJ1-5|TRBV20-1
CSAHQGTGDYQPQHF
>TRBJ1-2|TRBV20-1
CSARHSGTGGSQYGYTF
>TRBJ1-1|TRBV29-1
CSVDPRQGRAFF
>TRBJ2-2|TRBV28
CASTYPAGGELFF
>TRBJ2-2|TRBV4-1
CASSQVPRPWGTGELFF
>TRBJ1-4|TRBV5-6
CASTLVGRSNEKLFF
>TRBJ1-2|TRBV29-1
CSAGKPEEYGYTF
>TRBJ2-7|TRBV25-1
CASSPTKGTPTNYEQYF
>TRBJ1-1|TRBV4-1
CASSGVAEAFF
>TRBJ1-2|TRBV7-2
CASSFVLGGQGYGYTF
>TRBJ1-1|TRBV4-2
CASSQDTQGTEAFF
>TRBJ1-5|TRBV19
CASSGGGHQPQHF
>TRBJ2-3|TRBV14
CASSQSAGSTDTQYF
>TRBJ1-4|TRBV5-1
CASSLDGQGYEKLFF
>TRBJ2-1|TRBV10-3
CAIRDAGGGNEQFF
>TRBJ1-2|TRBV5-4
CASSFAGGAYYGYTF
>TRBJ1-4|TRBV29-1
CSAAETGYEKLFF
>TRBJ2-1|TRBV11-1
CASSPSFGTGVREQFF
>TRBJ2-3|TRBV20-1
CSASRGTSGSIRSTDTQYF
>TRBJ1-5|TRBV20-1
CSALSRDRYDQPQHF
>TRBJ2-1|TRBV20-1
CSARPPGLAGEQFF
>TRBJ1-6|TRBV10-1
CASSESGSYNSPLHF